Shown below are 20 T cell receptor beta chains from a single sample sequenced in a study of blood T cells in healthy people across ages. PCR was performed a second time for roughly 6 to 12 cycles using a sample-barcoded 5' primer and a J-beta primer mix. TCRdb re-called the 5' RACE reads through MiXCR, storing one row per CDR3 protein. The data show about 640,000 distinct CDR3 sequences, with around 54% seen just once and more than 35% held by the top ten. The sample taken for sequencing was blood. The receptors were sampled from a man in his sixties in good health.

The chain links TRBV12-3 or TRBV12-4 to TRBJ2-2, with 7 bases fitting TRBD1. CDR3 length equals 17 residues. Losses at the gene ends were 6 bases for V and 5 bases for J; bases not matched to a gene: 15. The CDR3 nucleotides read TGTGCCAGCAGCCATAATACAGGGGCGCAGGGTACCGGGGAGCTGTTTTTT. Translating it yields CASSHNTGAQGTGELFF.

The CDR3 region is CASSRGQGGDTQYF. CDR3 sequence (DNA): TGTGCCAGCAGCCGCGGACAGGGCGGAGATACGCAGTATTTT. The chain joins TRBV3-1 to TRBJ2-3; 8 nucleotides agree with TRBD1. CDR3 size: 14 residues. V gave up 4 bases and J gave up 5 bases; unmatched junction bases: 5. The germline V gene encodes CDR1 LGHDT and CDR2 YNNKEL (reference sequence).

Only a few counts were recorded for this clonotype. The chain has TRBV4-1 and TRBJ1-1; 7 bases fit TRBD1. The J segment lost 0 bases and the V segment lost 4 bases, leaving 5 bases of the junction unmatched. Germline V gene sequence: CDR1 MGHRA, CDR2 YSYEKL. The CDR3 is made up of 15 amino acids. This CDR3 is CASSPGQFMNTEAFF. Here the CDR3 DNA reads TGCGCCAGCAGCCCGGGACAGTTCATGAACACTGAAGCTTTCTTT.

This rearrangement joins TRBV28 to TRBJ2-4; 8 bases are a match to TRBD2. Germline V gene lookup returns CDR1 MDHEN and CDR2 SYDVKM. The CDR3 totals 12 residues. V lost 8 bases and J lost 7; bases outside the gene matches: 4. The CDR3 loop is CASLSGGNIQYF. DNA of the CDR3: TGTGCCAGCTTAAGCGGGGGTAACATTCAGTACTTC. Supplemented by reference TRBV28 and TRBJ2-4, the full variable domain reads DVKVTQSSRYLVKRTGEKVFLECVQDMDHENMFWYRQDPGLGLRLIYFSYDVKMKEKGDIPEGYSVSREKKERFSLILESASTNQTSMYLCASLSGGNIQYFGAGTRLSVL.

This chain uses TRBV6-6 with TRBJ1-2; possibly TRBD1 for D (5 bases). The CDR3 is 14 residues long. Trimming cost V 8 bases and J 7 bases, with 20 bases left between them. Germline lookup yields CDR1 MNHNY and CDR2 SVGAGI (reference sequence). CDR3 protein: CASGRGGYSGGYTF. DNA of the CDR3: TGTGCCAGCGGTAGGGGCGGTTATTCCGGTGGCTACACCTTC.

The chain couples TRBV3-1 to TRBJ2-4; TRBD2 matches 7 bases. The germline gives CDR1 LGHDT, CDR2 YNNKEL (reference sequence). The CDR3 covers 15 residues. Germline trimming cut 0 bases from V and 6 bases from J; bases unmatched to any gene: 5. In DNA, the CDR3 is TGTGCCAGCAGCCAAGATCGTTCGGGGGGAAACATTCAGTACTTC. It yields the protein CASSQDRSGGNIQYF.

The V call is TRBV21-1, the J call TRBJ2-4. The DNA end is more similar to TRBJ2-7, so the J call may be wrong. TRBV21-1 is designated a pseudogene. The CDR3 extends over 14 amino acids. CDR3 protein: CASSKARAAYEQYF. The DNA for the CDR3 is TGTGCCAGCAGCAAAGCCCGTGCGGCCTACGAGCAGTACTTC.

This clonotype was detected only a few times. In DNA, the CDR3 is TGTGCCAGCAGTTTAGCCCCAAGGGTGTTAGGGGCCAACGTCCTGACTTTC. It codes for CASSLAPRVLGANVLTF. V gene TRBV12-3 or TRBV12-4 combines with J gene TRBJ2-6; no clear D gene. This CDR3 comprises 17 residues. Trimming left V 0 bases short and J 4 bases short, with 13 bases between.

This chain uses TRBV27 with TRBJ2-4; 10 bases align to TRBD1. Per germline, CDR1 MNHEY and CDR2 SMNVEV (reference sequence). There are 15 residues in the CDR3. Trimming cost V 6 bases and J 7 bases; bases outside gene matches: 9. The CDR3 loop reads CASSRDRGKRNIQYF. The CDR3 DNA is TGTGCCAGCAGCCGGGACAGGGGAAAGCGGAACATTCAGTACTTC.

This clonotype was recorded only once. The CDR3 coding sequence is TGCAGTGCTAGTACCGCGCCACAGGGACCGACCGACAATGAGCAGTTCTTC. Translated, it gives CSASTAPQGPTDNEQFF. This chain links TRBV20-1 with TRBJ2-1; perhaps TRBD1 as D (6 bases). This CDR3 region has 17 residues. Trimming pared 3 bases from V and 5 bases from J, leaving 23 bases between. Germline CDR1 is DFQATT and CDR2 is SNEGSKA (reference sequence).

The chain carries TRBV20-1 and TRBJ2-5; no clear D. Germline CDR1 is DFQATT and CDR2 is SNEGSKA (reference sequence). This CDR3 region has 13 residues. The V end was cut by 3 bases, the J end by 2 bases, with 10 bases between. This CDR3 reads CSARAWNQETQYF. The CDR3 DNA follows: TGCAGTGCTAGGGCCTGGAATCAAGAGACCCAGTACTTC.

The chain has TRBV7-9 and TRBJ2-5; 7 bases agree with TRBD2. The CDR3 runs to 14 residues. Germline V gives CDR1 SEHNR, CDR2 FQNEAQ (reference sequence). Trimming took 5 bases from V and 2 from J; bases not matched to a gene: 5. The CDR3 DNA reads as TGTGCCAGCAGCCCGTCGCGGGAGCAAGAGACCCAGTACTTC. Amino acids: CASSPSREQETQYF.

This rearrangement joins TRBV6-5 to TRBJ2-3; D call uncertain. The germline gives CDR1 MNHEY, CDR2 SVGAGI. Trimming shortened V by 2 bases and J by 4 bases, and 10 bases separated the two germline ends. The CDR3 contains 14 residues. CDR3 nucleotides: TGTGCCAGCAGTTACGGGTCTCCGGCAGATACGCAGTATTTT. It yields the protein CASSYGSPADTQYF.

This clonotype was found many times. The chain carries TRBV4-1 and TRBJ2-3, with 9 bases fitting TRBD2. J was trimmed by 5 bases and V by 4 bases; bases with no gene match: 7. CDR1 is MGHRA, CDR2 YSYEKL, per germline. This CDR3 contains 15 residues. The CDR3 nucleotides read TGCGCCAGCAGCCCAGAGCGGGGGGCTATAGATACGCAGTATTTT. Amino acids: CASSPERGAIDTQYF.

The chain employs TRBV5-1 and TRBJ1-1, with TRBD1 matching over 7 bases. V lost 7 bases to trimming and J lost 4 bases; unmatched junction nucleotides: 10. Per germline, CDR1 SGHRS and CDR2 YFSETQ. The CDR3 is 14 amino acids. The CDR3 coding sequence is TGCGCCAGCCTTACCGACAGGGAGAGCACTGAAGCTTTCTTT. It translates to CASLTDRESTEAFF.

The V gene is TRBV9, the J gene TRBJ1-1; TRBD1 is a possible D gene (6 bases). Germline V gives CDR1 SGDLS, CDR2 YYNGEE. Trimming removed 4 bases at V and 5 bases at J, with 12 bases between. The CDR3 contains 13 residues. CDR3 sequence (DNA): TGTGCCAGCAGCAAGCAACAGGGAACTGAAGCTTTCTTT. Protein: CASSKQQGTEAFF.

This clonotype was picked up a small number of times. CDR3 DNA sequence: TGCAGCGTTGATGGGGGGACAGACTCCTACGAGCAGTACTTC. It specifies CSVDGGTDSYEQYF. V and J are TRBV29-1 and TRBJ2-7; D is possibly TRBD1 (7 bases). This CDR3 is 14 amino acids long. Germline loops: CDR1 SQVTM, CDR2 ANQGSEA. The V and J ends lost 3 bases and 0 bases respectively, with 12 bases between them.

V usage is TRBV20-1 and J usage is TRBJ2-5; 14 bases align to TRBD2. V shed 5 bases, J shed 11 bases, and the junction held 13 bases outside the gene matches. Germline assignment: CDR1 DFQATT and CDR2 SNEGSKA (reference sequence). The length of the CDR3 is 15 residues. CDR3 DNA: TGCAGTGCTGGGGGACTAGCGGGGGCCCCCAGTGAGCAGTACTTC. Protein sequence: CSAGGLAGAPSEQYF.

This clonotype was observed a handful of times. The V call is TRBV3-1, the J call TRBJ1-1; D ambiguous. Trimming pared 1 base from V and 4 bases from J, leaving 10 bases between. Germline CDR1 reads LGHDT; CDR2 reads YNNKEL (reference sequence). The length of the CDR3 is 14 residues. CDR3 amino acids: CASSQVPVTTEAFF. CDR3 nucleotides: TGTGCCAGCAGCCAAGTCCCGGTAACCACTGAAGCTTTCTTT. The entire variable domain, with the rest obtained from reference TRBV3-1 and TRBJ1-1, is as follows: DTAVSQTPKYLVTQMGNDKSIKCEQNLGHDTMYWYKQDSKKFLKIMFSYNNKELIINETVPNRFSPKSPDKAHLNLHINSLELGDSAVYFCASSQVPVTTEAFFGQGTRLTVV.

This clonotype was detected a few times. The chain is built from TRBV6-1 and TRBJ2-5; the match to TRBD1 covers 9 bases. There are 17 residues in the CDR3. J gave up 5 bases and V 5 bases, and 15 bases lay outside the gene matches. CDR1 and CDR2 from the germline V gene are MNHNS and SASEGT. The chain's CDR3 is CASSLHSRQGGRETQYF. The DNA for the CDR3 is TGTGCCAGCAGTCTCCATTCCCGACAGGGGGGCCGGGAGACCCAGTACTTC.